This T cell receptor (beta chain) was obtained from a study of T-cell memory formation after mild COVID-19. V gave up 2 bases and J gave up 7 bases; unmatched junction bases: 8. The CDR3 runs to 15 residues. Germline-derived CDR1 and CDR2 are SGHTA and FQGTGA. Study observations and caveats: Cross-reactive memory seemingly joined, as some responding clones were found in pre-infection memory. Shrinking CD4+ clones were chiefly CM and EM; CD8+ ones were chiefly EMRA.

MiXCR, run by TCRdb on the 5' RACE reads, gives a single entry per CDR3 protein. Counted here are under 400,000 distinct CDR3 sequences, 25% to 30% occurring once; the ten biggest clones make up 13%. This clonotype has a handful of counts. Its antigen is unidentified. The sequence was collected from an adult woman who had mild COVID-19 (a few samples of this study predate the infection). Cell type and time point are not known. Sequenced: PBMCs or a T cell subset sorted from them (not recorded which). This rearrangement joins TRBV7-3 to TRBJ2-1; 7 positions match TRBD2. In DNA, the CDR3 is TGTGCCAGCAGCTTAGTGGGCGGGAGTTTGAATGAGCAGTTCTTC. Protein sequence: CASSLVGGSLNEQFF.